Below are 31 T cell receptor beta chains sequenced from a single sample in a study of T cell responses to AZD1222 COVID-19 vaccine. This table comes from immunoSEQ multiplex PCR, and its TCRdb copy is limited to in-frame clones, with some not included. The sample holds 99,000 or so clones; nearly 90% are singletons and the top ten take around 2.7%. The source material was peripheral blood, sampled on day 0 of AZD1222 vaccination. These receptors all stem from an adult in good health.

The chain has TRBV12-5 and TRBJ1-6, with D perhaps matching TRBD1 (6 bases). V shed 5 bases and J shed 6 bases, with 17 bases lying between them. Germline values: CDR1 LGHNT, CDR2 FRNRAP. The CDR3 runs 16 residues. CDR3 protein: CASGPGTLRPNSPLHF. The CDR3, as DNA: TGTGCTAGTGGTCCGGGGACATTGAGACCTAATTCACCCCTCCACTTT.

The chain recombines TRBV4-2 with TRBJ2-3, with 9 nucleotides matching TRBD1. The CDR3 sequence is 16 residues long. Trimming took 1 base from V and 5 from J; bases not matched to a gene: 7. Germline assignment: CDR1 LGHNA and CDR2 YNFKEQ. CDR3 amino acids: CASSQALGQGRDTQYF. The CDR3 coding sequence is TGTGCCAGCAGCCAAGCCTTGGGACAGGGAAGAGATACGCAGTATTTT.

This chain links TRBV18 with TRBJ1-1, with 8 bases lining up with TRBD1. Unmatched junction bases numbered 4, after V lost 5 bases and J lost 11 bases. Germline assignment: CDR1 KGHSH and CDR2 LQKENI. The CDR3 is 11 residues long. The CDR3 protein is CASSGQGTAFF. CDR3 nucleotide sequence: TGTGCCAGCTCAGGACAGGGAACGGCTTTCTTT.

The rearrangement uses TRBV6-5 and TRBJ2-1; possibly TRBD2 for D (5 bases). The CDR3 length is 15 residues. Trimming took 2 bases from V and 6 from J, leaving 14 bases between them. The germline CDR1 and CDR2 sequences are MNHEY and SVGAGI. CDR3 sequence (DNA): TGTGCCAGCAGTTACACGGCTAGCTCATTCAATGAGCAGTTCTTC. The encoded protein is CASSYTASSFNEQFF.

The chain carries TRBV18 and TRBJ1-3; possibly TRBD1 for D (6 bases). Trimming stripped 2 bases from V and 1 base from J, with 21 bases between. Germline CDR1 is KGHSH and CDR2 is LQKENI. The CDR3 length is 19 residues. CDR3 sequence reads: CASSPVTLQGIPSGNTIYF. The CDR3 bases are TGTGCCAGCTCACCAGTTACCCTCCAGGGGATACCGTCTGGAAACACCATATATTTT.

The chain combines TRBV3-1 (or the pseudogene TRBV3-2) with TRBJ2-4; 7 bases fit TRBD1. Germline V lookup: CDR1 LGHDT, CDR2 YNNKEL (reference sequence). The CDR3 length is 16 residues. V lost 1 base and J lost 0; bases outside the gene matches: 3. This CDR3 reads CASSQVTGVAKNIQYF. The CDR3 DNA reads TGTGCCAGCAGCCAAGTAACAGGGGTAGCCAAAAACATTCAGTACTTC.

The chain uses TRBV12-5 and TRBJ1-1, with no clear D. Germline assignment: CDR1 LGHNT and CDR2 FRNRAP. The CDR3 consists of 14 residues. Trimming took off 6 bases at V and 0 bases at J, with 11 bases between the two ends. The CDR3 reads CASGPENMNTEAFF. In nucleotides, the CDR3 is TGTGCTAGTGGGCCAGAAAACATGAACACTGAAGCTTTCTTT.

The chain joins TRBV15 to TRBJ2-7; D gene unclear. The CDR3 totals 14 residues. The germline gives CDR1 LNHNV, CDR2 YYDKDF (reference sequence). The ends were cut back, 5 bases at V and 5 bases at J, with 16 bases in the middle. The CDR3 DNA is TGTGCCACCAGCGCCCGTATTAGTAAGGACGAGCAGTACGTC. It encodes CATSARISKDEQYV.

This clone occurred once. The chain recombines TRBV21-1 with TRBJ2-7. TRBV21-1 is annotated as a pseudogene. The CDR3 runs 11 residues. Here the CDR3 reads CASSIGPEQYV. As DNA, the CDR3 is TGTGCCAGCAGCATCGGACCTGAGCAGTACGTC.

About this clone: The junction departs from the called germline gene at one end, perhaps through a read error. This chain's CDR3 is CASSSDGVMNTEAFF. CDR3 sequence (DNA): TGTGCCAGCAGCTCGGATGGGGTGATGAACACTGAAGCTTTCTTT. This chain joins TRBV5-1 and TRBJ1-1; D is undetermined. The length of the CDR3 is 15 residues. Germline V gene lookup returns CDR1 SGHRS and CDR2 YFSETQ.

The V and J genes are TRBV2 and TRBJ1-4, with TRBD1 matching over 9 bases. Per germline, CDR1 SNHLY and CDR2 FYNNEI. J was trimmed by 5 bases and V by 2 bases; bases with no gene match: 3. The CDR3 spans 15 residues. This CDR3 is CASSENRGRNEKLFF. In DNA form, the CDR3 reads TGTGCCAGCAGTGAAAACAGGGGGCGAAATGAAAAACTGTTTTTT. The variable domain in full, with the rest retrieved from reference TRBV2 and TRBJ1-4, is EPEVTQTPSHQVTQMGQEVILRCVPISNHLYFYWYRQILGQKVEFLVSFYNNEISEKSEIFDDQFSVERPDGSNFTLKIRSTKLEDSAMYFCASSENRGRNEKLFFGSGTQLSVL.

This chain uses TRBV4-2 with TRBJ1-4, with D perhaps TRBD1 (5 bases). There are 16 residues in the CDR3. Per the germline V gene, CDR1 is LGHNA and CDR2 is YNFKEQ. Deletions cut 4 bases from V and 10 bases from J, with 22 bases between. The CDR3 DNA follows: TGTGCCAGCAGCCTTTCCCCCAGTGGGGGGGAGGTAAAACTGTTTTTT. Protein: CASSLSPSGGEVKLFF.

The CDR3 is CASSIGGTGGTEAFF. CDR3 DNA: TGTGCCAGTAGTATAGGAGGGACAGGGGGCACTGAAGCTTTCTTT. V gene TRBV19 combines with J gene TRBJ1-1; 11 bases are a match to TRBD1. The germline CDR1 and CDR2 sequences are LNHDA and SQIVND (reference sequence). CDR3 length: 15 residues. Losses at the gene ends were 1 base for V and 4 bases for J; bases not matched to a gene: 2.

The rearrangement joins TRBV5-4 to TRBJ1-1; D call uncertain. CDR3 length: 13 residues. Germline V gene sequence: CDR1 SGHNT, CDR2 YYREEE (reference sequence). V was trimmed by 2 bases and J by 6 bases, leaving 11 bases between them. The DNA of the CDR3 is TGTGCCAGCAGCTTTCCCTTTGGGCCTGAAGCTTTCTTT. Translation: CASSFPFGPEAFF.

The chain joins TRBV19 to TRBJ2-7; D remains unclear. CDR1 LNHDA and CDR2 SQIVND come from the germline V gene (reference sequence). Trimming shortened V by 5 bases and J by 6 bases, and 14 bases separated the two germline ends. The length of the CDR3 is 13 residues. The CDR3 DNA reads as TGTGCCAGTAGTGCCTCCAGGACGGCCGAGCAGTACTTC. It is translated as CASSASRTAEQYF.

The chain carries TRBV6-6 and TRBJ1-1; no clear D. The CDR3 extends over 13 amino acids. Trimming removed 5 bases from V and 1 base from J, with 8 bases in between. From germline, CDR1 is MNHNY and CDR2 SVGAGI (reference sequence). As DNA, the CDR3 is TGTGCCAGCAGTCCTGTCTCGAACACTGAAGCTTTCTTT. Translation gives CASSPVSNTEAFF.

The chain has TRBV29-1 and TRBJ2-1, with D possibly being TRBD2 (6 bases). From germline, CDR1 is SQVTM and CDR2 ANQGSEA. This CDR3 is built from 12 residues. The CDR3 DNA follows: TGCACCACTAGGCGGGGAGGCAATGAGCAGTTCTTC. Protein product: CTTRRGGNEQFF.

The CDR3 here is CASSLLGGTNQPQHF. CDR3 bases: TGTGCCAGCAGCTTGTTGGGGGGTACGAATCAGCCCCAGCATTTT. The chain employs TRBV5-5 and TRBJ1-5, with a tentative D call TRBD1 (5 bases). Trimming stripped 1 base from V and 4 bases from J, with 12 bases between. The CDR3 covers 15 residues. The germline CDR1 and CDR2 sequences are SGHKS and YYEKEE (reference sequence).

The chain employs TRBV10-3 and TRBJ2-2; 7 positions agree with TRBD1. V dropped 6 bases and J dropped 1; count of bases not matched to a gene: 14. The germline V gene has CDR1 ENHRY and CDR2 SYGVKD. The CDR3 covers 18 residues. CDR3 nucleotides: TGTGCCATCAGCGACACCTCGGGACAGAGACAGAACACCGGGGAGCTGTTTTTT. Translating it yields CAISDTSGQRQNTGELFF.

The chain combines TRBV12-5 with TRBJ2-1, with D tentatively TRBD2 (5 bases). V lost 5 bases to trimming and J lost 4 bases, with 18 bases between them. In germline, CDR1 is LGHNT, CDR2 FRNRAP. This CDR3 spans 16 amino acids. The CDR3, as DNA: TGTGCTAGTGGTCCCCCGGAAGCGGCCGATTACAATGAGCAGTTCTTC. Translating gives CASGPPEAADYNEQFF.

V gene TRBV6-6 combines with J gene TRBJ1-5; maybe TRBD1 (6 bases). CDR3 length: 15 residues. Per the germline V gene, CDR1 is MNHNY and CDR2 is SVGAGI (reference sequence). V gave up 4 bases and J gave up 7 bases, with 17 bases separating them. The CDR3 loop is CASSSSRLGAQPQHF. CDR3 coding DNA: TGTGCCAGCAGTTCCTCCCGATTGGGGGCCCAGCCCCAGCATTTT.

This clone was recorded once. This chain connects TRBV5-1 to TRBJ2-7; the D gene is possibly TRBD2 (6 bases). CDR3 size: 13 residues. Germline lookup yields CDR1 SGHRS and CDR2 YFSETQ. CDR3 sequence: CASSLDGGNEQYV. CDR3 DNA sequence: TGTGCCAGCAGCTTGGACGGAGGGAACGAGCAGTACGTC.

The V gene is TRBV24-1, the J gene TRBJ1-5, with 7 bases lining up with TRBD1. The germline CDR1 and CDR2 sequences are KGHDR and SFDVKD. CDR3 length equals 13 residues. J gave up 2 bases and V 9 bases, and 3 bases lay outside the gene matches. CDR3 sequence reads: CATQGVGNQPQHF. The CDR3, as DNA: TGTGCCACCCAGGGGGTAGGCAATCAGCCCCAGCATTTT.

The chain combines TRBV7-2 with TRBJ2-5; 10 bases align to TRBD2. The J segment lost 1 base and the V segment lost 0 bases, leaving 5 bases of the junction unmatched. Germline loops: CDR1 SGHTA, CDR2 FQGNSA. This CDR3 has 17 amino acids. Written as DNA, the CDR3 is TGTGCCAGCAGCTTAGCCTCTAGCGGGAGCCCCCAAGAGACCCAGTACTTC. Amino acids: CASSLASSGSPQETQYF.

The V call is TRBV30, the J call TRBJ2-1; 7 bases match TRBD2. The V gene's germline CDR1 is GTSNPN and CDR2 SVGIG (reference sequence). CDR3 length equals 15 residues. J lost 4 bases, V lost 3 bases, and 9 bases had no gene match. The CDR3 coding sequence is TGTGCCTGGAGCACCTCCAGCGGGATTTACAATGAGCAGTTCTTC. This sequence encodes CAWSTSSGIYNEQFF. Using reference TRBV30 and TRBJ2-1 for the parts outside the CDR3, the full variable domain is SQTIHQWPATLVQPVGSPLSLECTVEGTSNPNLYWYRQAAGRGLQLLFYSVGIGQISSEVPQNLSASRPQDRQFILSSKKLLLSDSGFYLCAWSTSSGIYNEQFFGPGTRLTVL.

The chain is built from TRBV27 and TRBJ1-5, with D hard to call. The CDR3 totals 16 residues. Deletions cut 1 base from V and 0 bases from J, with 10 bases between. The germline gives CDR1 MNHEY, CDR2 SMNVEV (reference sequence). CDR3: CASSLWGRASNQPQHF. The CDR3 bases are TGTGCCAGCAGTTTATGGGGTAGGGCTAGCAATCAGCCCCAGCATTTT.

This clone has only one observation. The chain uses TRBV5-1 and TRBJ2-3, with D unresolved. Germline lookup yields CDR1 SGHRS and CDR2 YFSETQ. CDR3 length: 14 residues. Deletions cut 8 bases from V and 1 base from J, with 14 bases between. The CDR3 is CASHQPSGTDTQYF. CDR3 DNA: TGCGCCAGTCACCAGCCTTCTGGCACAGATACGCAGTATTTT.

This sequence joins TRBV7-2 and TRBJ2-1; 12 bases match TRBD1. The CDR3 runs to 14 residues. Germline V gene sequence: CDR1 SGHTA, CDR2 FQGNSA. With V trimmed by 5 bases and J by 9 bases, 5 bases remained unmatched. CDR3 nucleotides: TGTGCCAGCAGCCTAGGGACAGGGGGCTTTGAGCAGTTCTTC. Translation: CASSLGTGGFEQFF.

The chain uses TRBV5-5 and TRBJ1-5; D is unclear. In germline, CDR1 is SGHKS, CDR2 YYEKEE (reference sequence). Trimming stripped 2 bases from V and 5 bases from J, with 11 bases between. The CDR3 is made up of 14 amino acids. The CDR3 coding sequence is TGTGCCAGCAGCTTTCGGCCCGTAGATCAGCCCCAGCATTTT. As protein: CASSFRPVDQPQHF. The full variable domain, its missing parts supplied by reference TRBV5-5 and TRBJ1-5, is DAGVTQSPTHLIKTRGQQVTLRCSPISGHKSVSWYQQVLGQGPQFIFQYYEKEERGRGNFPDRFSARQFPNYSSELNVNALLLGDSALYLCASSFRPVDQPQHFGDGTRLSIL.

The rearrangement links TRBV7-2 to TRBJ2-7; TRBD2 aligns across 10 bases. The CDR3 length is 15 residues. The J segment lost 6 bases and the V segment lost 5 bases, leaving 10 bases of the junction unmatched. Germline V CDR1 and CDR2: SGHTA, FQGNSA. The CDR3 reads CASSALAGVRSEQYF. DNA of the CDR3: TGTGCCAGCAGCGCGCTAGCGGGGGTTCGTAGCGAGCAGTACTTC.

V is TRBV7-9 and J is TRBJ1-5, with 9 bases aligning to TRBD1. The junction had 4 bases not matched to a gene; V was cut back by 1 base and J by 6 bases. CDR3 length: 15 amino acids. Germline CDR1 SEHNR, CDR2 FQNEAQ (reference sequence). The CDR3 loop is CASSLVGQGFQPQHF. The CDR3 DNA follows: TGTGCCAGCAGCTTAGTGGGACAGGGATTTCAGCCCCAGCATTTT.